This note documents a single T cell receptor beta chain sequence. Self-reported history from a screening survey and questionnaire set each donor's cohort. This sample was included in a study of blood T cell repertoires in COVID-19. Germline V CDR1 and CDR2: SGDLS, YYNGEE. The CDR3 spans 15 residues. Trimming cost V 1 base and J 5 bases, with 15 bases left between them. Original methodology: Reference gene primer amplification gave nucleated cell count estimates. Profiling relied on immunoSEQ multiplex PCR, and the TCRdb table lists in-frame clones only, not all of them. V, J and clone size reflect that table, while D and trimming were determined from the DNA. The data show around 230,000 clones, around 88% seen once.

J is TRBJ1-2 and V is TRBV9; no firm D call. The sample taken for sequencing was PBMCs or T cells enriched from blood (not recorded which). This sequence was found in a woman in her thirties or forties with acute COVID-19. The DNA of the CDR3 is TGTGCCAGCAGCGTAACCGCTACAAGAGGGTATGGCTACACCTTC. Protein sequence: CASSVTATRGYGYTF.